These 3 T cell receptor beta chains came from one sample sequenced in a study of regulatory T cells in long-lasting Graves disease. Building of the TCR beta libraries involved iRepertoire HTBI primers and Arm-PCR of CDR3 regions. From the multiplex PCR reads, TCRdb called clonotypes with MiXCR, one entry per CDR3 protein. The sample lists about 400,000 distinct CDR3 sequences; less than 20% were seen once. Time point meaning: newly diagnosed GD, antithyroid drugs for less than 3 months. Researchers made the TCR library from RNA that was extracted from PBMCs. This specimen was peripheral blood mononuclear cells (PBMCs), taken at new diagnosis, from a patient treated with antithyroid drugs. All receptors derive from a female donor with Graves disease.

This clonotype appeared many times. The chain has TRBV20-1 and TRBJ1-1; D perhaps matches TRBD1 (5 bases). V dropped 0 bases and J dropped 0 bases, with 11 bases sitting between them. The CDR3 extends over 15 amino acids. Germline V gene lookup returns CDR1 DFQATT and CDR2 SNEGSKA (reference sequence). For the CDR3, the DNA is TGCAGTGCTAGAGATCTCGGACAAATGAACACTGAAGCTTTCTTT. Amino acids: CSARDLGQMNTEAFF.

Ten or more counts support this clonotype. This chain connects TRBV28 to TRBJ2-7; D is possibly TRBD2 (7 bases). This CDR3 is 15 amino acids long. Trimming removed 5 bases at V and 5 bases at J, with 19 bases between. The germline V gene has CDR1 MDHEN and CDR2 SYDVKM. CDR3 nucleotides: TGTGCCAGCAGTCCGCAGCCGGGGGGCCGGGACGAGCAGTACTTC. It translates to CASSPQPGGRDEQYF. The full variable domain, with the rest looked up from reference TRBV28 and TRBJ2-7, is DVKVTQSSRYLVKRTGEKVFLECVQDMDHENMFWYRQDPGLGLRLIYFSYDVKMKEKGDIPEGYSVSREKKERFSLILESASTNQTSMYLCASSPQPGGRDEQYFGPGTRLTVT.

This clonotype came up many times. The chain has TRBV30 and TRBJ2-3; D remains unclear. CDR3 length equals 13 residues. CDR1 and CDR2 (germline): GTSNPN, SVGIG (reference sequence). V was clipped by 4 bases and J by 1 base, with 9 bases between them. CDR3 nucleotide sequence: TGTGCCTGGAACTTCCGGGGCACAGATACGCAGTATTTT. Translation: CAWNFRGTDTQYF.